The T cell receptor beta chain described here comes from a study of blood T cell repertoires in COVID-19. As for the study in general: From T cells, B-cell-depleted T cells, or PBMCs came the material, which was cDNA or gDNA.

Using immunoSEQ multiplex PCR, the repertoire was profiled, and TCRdb retains in-frame clones only, with some absent. The table includes around 270,000 clones, roughly 88% detected once. Trimming cost V 4 bases and J 8 bases; bases outside gene matches: 10. The germline V gene has CDR1 SGHVS and CDR2 FQNEAQ. The CDR3 is 14 residues long. While infection was still active, Seattle patients were enrolled and then followed longitudinally. The receptor was derived from a human donor with COVID-19, enrolled during active disease. The donor label of this sample is uncertain. Sequencing input: peripheral blood. The V call is TRBV7-8, the J call TRBJ1-2; 7 positions match TRBD1. CDR3 sequence: CASSYGEGARGYTF. The CDR3 DNA reads TGTGCCAGCAGCTATGGAGAGGGGGCGCGGGGCTACACCTTC.